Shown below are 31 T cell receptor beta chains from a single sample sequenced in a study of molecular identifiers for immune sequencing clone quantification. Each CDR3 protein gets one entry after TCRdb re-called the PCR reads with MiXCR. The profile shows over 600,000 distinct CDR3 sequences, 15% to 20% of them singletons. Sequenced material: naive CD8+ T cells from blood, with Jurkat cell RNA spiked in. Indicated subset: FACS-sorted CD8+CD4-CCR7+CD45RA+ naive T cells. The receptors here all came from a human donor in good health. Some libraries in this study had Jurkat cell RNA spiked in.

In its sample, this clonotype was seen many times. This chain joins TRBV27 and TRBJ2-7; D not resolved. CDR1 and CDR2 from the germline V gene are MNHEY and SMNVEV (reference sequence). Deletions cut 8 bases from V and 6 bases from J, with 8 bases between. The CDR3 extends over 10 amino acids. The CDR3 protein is CASGWPEQYF. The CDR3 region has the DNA TGTGCCAGCGGTTGGCCCGAGCAGTACTTC.

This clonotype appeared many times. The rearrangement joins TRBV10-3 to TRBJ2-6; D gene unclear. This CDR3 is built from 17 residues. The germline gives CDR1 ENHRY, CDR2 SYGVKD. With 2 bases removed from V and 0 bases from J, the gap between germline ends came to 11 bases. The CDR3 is CAISEEGYDSGANVLTF. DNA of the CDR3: TGTGCCATCAGTGAGGAAGGCTATGACTCTGGGGCCAACGTCCTGACTTTC.

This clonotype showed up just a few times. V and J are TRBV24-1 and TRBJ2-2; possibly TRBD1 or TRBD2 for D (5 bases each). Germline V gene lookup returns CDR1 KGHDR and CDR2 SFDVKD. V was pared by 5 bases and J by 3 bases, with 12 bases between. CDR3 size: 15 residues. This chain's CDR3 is CATSGSGTYTGELFF. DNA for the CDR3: TGTGCCACCAGTGGTTCCGGGACGTACACCGGGGAGCTGTTTTTT.

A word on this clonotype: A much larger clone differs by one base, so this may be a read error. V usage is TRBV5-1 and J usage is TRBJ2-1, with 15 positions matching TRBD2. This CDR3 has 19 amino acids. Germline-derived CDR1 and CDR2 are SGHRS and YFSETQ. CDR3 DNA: TGCGCCGGCAGCCCGGGACTAGCGGGGGGACCTAGCTCCTACAATGAGCAGTTCTTC. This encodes CAGSPGLAGGPSSYNEQFF.

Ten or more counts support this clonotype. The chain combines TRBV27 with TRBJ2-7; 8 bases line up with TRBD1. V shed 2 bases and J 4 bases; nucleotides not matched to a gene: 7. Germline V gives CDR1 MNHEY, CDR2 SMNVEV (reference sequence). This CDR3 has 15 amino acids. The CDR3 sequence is CASSLNSGGSYEQYF. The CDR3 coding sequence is TGTGCCAGCAGTTTAAACTCAGGGGGCTCATACGAGCAGTACTTC.

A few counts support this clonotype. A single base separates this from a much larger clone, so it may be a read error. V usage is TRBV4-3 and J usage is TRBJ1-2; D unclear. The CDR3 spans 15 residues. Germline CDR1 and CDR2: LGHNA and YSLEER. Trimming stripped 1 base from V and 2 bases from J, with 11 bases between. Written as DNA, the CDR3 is TGCGCCAGCAGCCAAGGTCCCGTGTCAAACTATGGCTACACCTTC. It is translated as CASSQGPVSNYGYTF.

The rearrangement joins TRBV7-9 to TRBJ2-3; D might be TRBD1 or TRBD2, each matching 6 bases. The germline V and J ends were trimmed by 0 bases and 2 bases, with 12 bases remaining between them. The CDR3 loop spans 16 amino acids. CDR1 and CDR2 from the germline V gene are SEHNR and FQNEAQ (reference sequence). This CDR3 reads CASSLASRGPTDTQYF. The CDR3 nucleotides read TGTGCCAGCAGCTTAGCGTCCCGGGGGCCCACAGATACGCAGTATTTT.

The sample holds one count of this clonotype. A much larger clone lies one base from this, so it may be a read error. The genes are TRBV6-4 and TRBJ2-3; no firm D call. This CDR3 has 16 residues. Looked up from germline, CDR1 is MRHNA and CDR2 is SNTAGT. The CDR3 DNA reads TGTGCCAGCAGTGACTCGGTTTCTAGGAGCACAAATACGCAGTATTTT. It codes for CASSDSVSRSTNTQYF.

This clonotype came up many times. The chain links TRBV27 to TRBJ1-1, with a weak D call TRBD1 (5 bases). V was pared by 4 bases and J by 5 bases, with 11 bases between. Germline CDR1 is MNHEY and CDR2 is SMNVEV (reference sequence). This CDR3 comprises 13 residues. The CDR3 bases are TGTGCCAGCAGTTCCTCCTGGGGGACTGAAGCTTTCTTT. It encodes CASSSSWGTEAFF.

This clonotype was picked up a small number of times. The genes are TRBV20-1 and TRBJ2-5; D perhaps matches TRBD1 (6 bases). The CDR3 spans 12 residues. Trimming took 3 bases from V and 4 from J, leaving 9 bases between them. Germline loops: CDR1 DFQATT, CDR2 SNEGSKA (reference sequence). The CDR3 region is CSARLGGETQYF. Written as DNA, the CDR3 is TGCAGTGCTAGGTTAGGGGGAGAGACCCAGTACTTC.

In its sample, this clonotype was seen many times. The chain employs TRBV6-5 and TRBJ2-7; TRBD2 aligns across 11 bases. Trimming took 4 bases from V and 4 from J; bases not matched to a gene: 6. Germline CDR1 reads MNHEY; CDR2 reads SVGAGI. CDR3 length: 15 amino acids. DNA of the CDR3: TGTGCCAGCAGTTGGGGACTAGCGGAGCCATACGAGCAGTACTTC. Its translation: CASSWGLAEPYEQYF.

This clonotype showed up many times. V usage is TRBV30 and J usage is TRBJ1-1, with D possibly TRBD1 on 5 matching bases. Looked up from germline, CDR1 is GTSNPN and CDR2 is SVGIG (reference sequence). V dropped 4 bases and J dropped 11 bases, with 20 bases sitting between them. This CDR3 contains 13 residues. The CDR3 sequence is CAWNEVEAGEAFF. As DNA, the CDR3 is TGTGCCTGGAACGAAGTCGAAGCGGGGGAGGCTTTCTTT.

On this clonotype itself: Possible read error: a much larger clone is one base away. CDR3 in amino acids: CTSRTGDVDNYGYTF. The CDR3 region has the DNA TGTACCAGCCGAACAGGAGACGTTGATAACTATGGCTACACCTTC. The chain has TRBV6-1 and TRBJ1-2, with D maybe TRBD1 (5 bases). Germline CDR1 MNHNS, CDR2 SASEGT. The CDR3 has 15 amino acids.

The CDR3 DNA reads TGTGCCAGCAGCTCAAGGGAGCGGGAGTTGGAGACCCAGTACTTC. Protein sequence: CASSSRERELETQYF. The V call is TRBV11-1, the J call TRBJ2-5; 8 positions agree with TRBD2. V trimming: 4 bases; J trimming: 5 bases; junction bases outside the gene matches: 9. There are 15 residues in the CDR3. Germline CDR1 SGHAT, CDR2 FQDESV (reference sequence).

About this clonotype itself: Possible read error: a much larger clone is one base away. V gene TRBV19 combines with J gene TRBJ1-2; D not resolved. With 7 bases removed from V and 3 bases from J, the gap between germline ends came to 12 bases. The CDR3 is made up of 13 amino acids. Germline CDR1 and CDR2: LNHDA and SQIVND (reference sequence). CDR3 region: CASTWGTDYGYTF. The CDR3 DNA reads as TGTGCCAGTACGTGGGGAACAGACTATGGCTACACCTTC.

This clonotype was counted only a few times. The CDR3 DNA sequence: TGTGCCAGCCTCGGGAACGACAACGAGCAGTACTTC. The encoded protein is CASLGNDNEQYF. The chain links TRBV10-3 to TRBJ2-7; D might be TRBD2 (5 bases). The length of the CDR3 is 12 residues. Trimming left V 10 bases short and J 5 bases short, with 15 bases between. The germline V gene encodes CDR1 ENHRY and CDR2 SYGVKD.

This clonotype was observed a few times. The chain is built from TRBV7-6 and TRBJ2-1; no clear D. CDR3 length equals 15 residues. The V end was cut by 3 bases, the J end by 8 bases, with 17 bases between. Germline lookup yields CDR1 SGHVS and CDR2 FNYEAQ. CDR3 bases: TGTGCCAGCAGCTTCGGAGACGCCATTACCGATGAGCAGTTCTTC. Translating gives CASSFGDAITDEQFF. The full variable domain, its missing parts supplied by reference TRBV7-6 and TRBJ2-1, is GAGVSQSPRYKVTKRGQDVALRCDPISGHVSLYWYRQALGQGPEFLTYFNYEAQQDKSGLPNDRFSAERPEGSISTLTIQRTEQRDSAMYRCASSFGDAITDEQFFGPGTRLTVL.

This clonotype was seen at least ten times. The CDR3 here is CASSPLVTHEQYF. For the CDR3, the DNA is TGTGCCAGCAGCCCACTAGTCACCCACGAGCAGTACTTC. This chain joins TRBV28 and TRBJ2-7; possible D gene TRBD2, 5 bases. The V end lost 6 bases, the J end lost 5 bases, and 14 bases lay between the germline ends. The CDR3 is made up of 13 amino acids. Germline values: CDR1 MDHEN, CDR2 SYDVKM.

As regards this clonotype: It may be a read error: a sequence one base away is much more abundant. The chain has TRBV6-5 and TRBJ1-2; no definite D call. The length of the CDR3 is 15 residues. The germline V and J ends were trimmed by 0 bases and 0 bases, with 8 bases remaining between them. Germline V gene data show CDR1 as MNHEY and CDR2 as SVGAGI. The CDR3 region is CASSYSALSNYGYTF. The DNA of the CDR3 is TGTGCCAGCAGTTACTCGGCCCTTTCTAACTATGGCTACACCTTC.

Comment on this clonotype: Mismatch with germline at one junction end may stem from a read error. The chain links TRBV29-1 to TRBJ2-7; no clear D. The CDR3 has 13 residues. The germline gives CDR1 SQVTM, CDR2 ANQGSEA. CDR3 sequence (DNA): TGCAGCGTGTGGACGGAGTCCCTCAATCAGCAGTGCTTC. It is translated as CSVWTESLNQQCF.

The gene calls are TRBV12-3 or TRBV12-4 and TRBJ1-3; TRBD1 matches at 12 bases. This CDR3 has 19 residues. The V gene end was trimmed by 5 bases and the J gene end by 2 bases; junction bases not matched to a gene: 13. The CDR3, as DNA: TGTGCCAGCAGTACACCGGGACAGGGGGCATGGGTGGCTGGAAACACCATATATTTT. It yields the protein CASSTPGQGAWVAGNTIYF.

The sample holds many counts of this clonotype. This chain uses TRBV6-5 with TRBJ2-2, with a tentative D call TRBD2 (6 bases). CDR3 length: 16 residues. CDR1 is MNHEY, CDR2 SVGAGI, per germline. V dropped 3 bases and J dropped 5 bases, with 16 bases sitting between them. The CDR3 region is CASSYTPGDRTGELFF. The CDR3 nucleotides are TGTGCCAGCAGTTATACTCCGGGAGATCGAACCGGGGAGCTGTTTTTT.

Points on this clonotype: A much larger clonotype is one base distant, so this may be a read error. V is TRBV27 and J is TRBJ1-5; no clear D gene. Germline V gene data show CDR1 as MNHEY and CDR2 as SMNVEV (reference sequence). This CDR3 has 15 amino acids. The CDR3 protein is CAGSLTLNSNQPQHF. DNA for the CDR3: TGTGCCGGCAGTTTAACACTAAATAGCAATCAGCCCCAGCATTTT.

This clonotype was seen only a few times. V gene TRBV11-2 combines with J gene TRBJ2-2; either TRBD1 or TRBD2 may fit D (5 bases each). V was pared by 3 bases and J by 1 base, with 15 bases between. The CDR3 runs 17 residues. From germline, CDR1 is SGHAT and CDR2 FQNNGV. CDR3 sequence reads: CASSFRRDAENTGELFF. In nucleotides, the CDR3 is TGTGCCAGCAGCTTCCGACGGGACGCTGAGAACACCGGGGAGCTGTTTTTT.

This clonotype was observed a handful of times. CDR3 nucleotides: TGTGCCAGCAGTTCCGGGGCCTACAATGAGCAGTTCTTC. Translating it yields CASSSGAYNEQFF. The J gene is TRBJ2-1, the V gene TRBV27; tentative D call: TRBD2 (5 bases). CDR1 MNHEY and CDR2 SMNVEV come from the germline V gene (reference sequence). The CDR3 is 13 amino acids. Trimming shortened V by 4 bases and J by 2 bases, and 6 bases separated the two germline ends.

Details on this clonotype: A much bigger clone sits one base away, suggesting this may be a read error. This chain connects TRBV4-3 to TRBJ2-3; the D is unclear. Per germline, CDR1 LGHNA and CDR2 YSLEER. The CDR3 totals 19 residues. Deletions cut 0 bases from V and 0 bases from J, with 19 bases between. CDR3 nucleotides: TGCGCCAGCAGCCAAGATTCGTGGAAGGGCCTAGGAAGCACAGATACGCAGTATTTT. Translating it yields CASSQDSWKGLGSTDTQYF.

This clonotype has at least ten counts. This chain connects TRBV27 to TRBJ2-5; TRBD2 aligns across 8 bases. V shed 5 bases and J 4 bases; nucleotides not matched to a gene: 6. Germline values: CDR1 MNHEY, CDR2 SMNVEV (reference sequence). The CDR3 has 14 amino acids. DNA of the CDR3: TGTGCCAGCAGTACCATAGCGGGGTTAGAGACCCAGTACTTC. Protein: CASSTIAGLETQYF.

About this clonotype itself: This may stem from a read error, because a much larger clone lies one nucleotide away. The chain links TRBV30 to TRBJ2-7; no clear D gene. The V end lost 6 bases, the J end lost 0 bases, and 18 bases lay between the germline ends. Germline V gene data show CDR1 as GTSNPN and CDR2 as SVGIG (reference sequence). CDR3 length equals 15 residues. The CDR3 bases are TGTGCCTGTACTCAAAGTCCCTTGAGCTCCTACGAGCAGTACTTC. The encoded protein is CACTQSPLSSYEQYF. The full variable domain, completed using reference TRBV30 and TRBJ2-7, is SQTIHQWPATLVQPVGSPLSLECTVEGTSNPNLYWYRQAAGRGLQLLFYSVGIGQISSEVPQNLSASRPQDRQFILSSKKLLLSDSGFYLCACTQSPLSSYEQYFGPGTRLTVT.

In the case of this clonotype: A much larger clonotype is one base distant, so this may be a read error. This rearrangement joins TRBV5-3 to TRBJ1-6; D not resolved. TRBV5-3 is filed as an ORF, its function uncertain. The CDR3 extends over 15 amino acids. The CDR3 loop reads CVSSLYRSSNSPLHF. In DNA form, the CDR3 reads TGTGTCAGCAGCTTGTATCGATCGAGTAATTCACCCCTCCACTTT.

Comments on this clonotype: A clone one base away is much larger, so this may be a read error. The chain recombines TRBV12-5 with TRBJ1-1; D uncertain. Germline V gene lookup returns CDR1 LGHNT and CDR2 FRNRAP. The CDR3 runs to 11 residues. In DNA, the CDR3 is TGTGCTTGTGGTTTAAGCACTGAAGCTTTCTTT. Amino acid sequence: CACGLSTEAFF.

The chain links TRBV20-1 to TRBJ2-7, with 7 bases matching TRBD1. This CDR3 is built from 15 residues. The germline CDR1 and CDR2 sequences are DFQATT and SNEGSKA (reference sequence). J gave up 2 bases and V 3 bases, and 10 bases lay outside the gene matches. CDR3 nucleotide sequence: TGCAGTGCTAGCCCCGGACAGGTGTCAACCTACGAGCAGTACTTC. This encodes CSASPGQVSTYEQYF.